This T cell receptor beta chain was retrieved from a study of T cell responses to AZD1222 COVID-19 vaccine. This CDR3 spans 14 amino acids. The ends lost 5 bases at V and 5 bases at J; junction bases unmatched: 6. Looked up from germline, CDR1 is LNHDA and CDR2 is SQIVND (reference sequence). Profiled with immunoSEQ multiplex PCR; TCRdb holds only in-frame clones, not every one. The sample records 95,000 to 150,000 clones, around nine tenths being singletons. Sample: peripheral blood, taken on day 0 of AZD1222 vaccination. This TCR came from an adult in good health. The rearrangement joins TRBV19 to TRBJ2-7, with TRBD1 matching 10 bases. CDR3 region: CASSLGTGAHEQYF. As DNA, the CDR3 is TGTGCCAGTAGTCTCGGGACAGGGGCACACGAGCAGTACTTC.